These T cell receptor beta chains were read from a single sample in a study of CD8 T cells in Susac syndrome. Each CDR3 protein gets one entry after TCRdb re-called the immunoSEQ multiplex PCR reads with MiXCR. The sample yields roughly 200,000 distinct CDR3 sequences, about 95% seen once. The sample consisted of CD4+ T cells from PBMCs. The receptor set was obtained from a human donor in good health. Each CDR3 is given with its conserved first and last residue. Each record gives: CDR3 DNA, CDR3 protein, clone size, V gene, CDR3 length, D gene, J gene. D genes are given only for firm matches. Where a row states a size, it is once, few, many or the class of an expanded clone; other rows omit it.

CDR3 DNA: TGTGCCAGCAGCGTAGATGGGCAGGGGATTCCCCAGCATTTT
CDR3 protein: CASSVDGQGIPQHF
clone size: once
V gene: TRBV9
CDR3 length: 14
D gene: -
J gene: TRBJ1-5

CDR3 DNA: TGCAGTAGGACTATTTTCGATGAGCAGTTCTTC
CDR3 protein: CSRTIFDEQFF
clone size: -
V gene: TRBV20-1
CDR3 length: 11
D gene: -
J gene: TRBJ2-1

CDR3 DNA: TGTGCCAGCAGGTGGGGTACGAGCACAGATACGCAGTATTTT
CDR3 protein: CASRWGTSTDTQYF
clone size: -
V gene: TRBV7-2
CDR3 length: 14
D gene: -
J gene: TRBJ2-3

CDR3 DNA: TGCAGCGTCCCAGCGGAGGGGAGCACAGATACGCAGTATTTT
CDR3 protein: CSVPAEGSTDTQYF
clone size: -
V gene: TRBV29-1
CDR3 length: 14
D gene: -
J gene: TRBJ2-3

CDR3 DNA: TGCGCCAGCAGTCTTCAGGCTAATGAGCAGTTCTTC
CDR3 protein: CASSLQANEQFF
clone size: -
V gene: TRBV5-1
CDR3 length: 12
D gene: -
J gene: TRBJ2-1

CDR3 DNA: TGTGCCAGCAGCTCGGGACAGTACAATGAGCAGTTCTTC
CDR3 protein: CASSSGQYNEQFF
clone size: -
V gene: TRBV7-2
CDR3 length: 13
D gene: TRBD1
J gene: TRBJ2-1

CDR3 DNA: TGTGCCAGCACGTCCATCAGCCAAGAGACCCAGTACTTC
CDR3 protein: CASTSISQETQYF
clone size: -
V gene: TRBV18
CDR3 length: 13
D gene: -
J gene: TRBJ2-5

CDR3 DNA: TGCAGTGCTAGAGATCCGCAGGGAGGCACTGAAGCTTTCTTT
CDR3 protein: CSARDPQGGTEAFF
clone size: -
V gene: TRBV20-1
CDR3 length: 14
D gene: -
J gene: TRBJ1-1

CDR3 DNA: TGTGCCATCAGTGAGCCGCCGGATGGGACCCGCAATGAGCAGTTCTTC
CDR3 protein: CAISEPPDGTRNEQFF
clone size: -
V gene: TRBV10-3
CDR3 length: 16
D gene: -
J gene: TRBJ2-1

CDR3 DNA: TGCGCCAGCAGCCAAGATGCCTCCCAGGGCTACGAGCAGTACTTC
CDR3 protein: CASSQDASQGYEQYF
clone size: -
V gene: TRBV4-3
CDR3 length: 15
D gene: -
J gene: TRBJ2-7

CDR3 DNA: TGCGCCAGCAGCTTGTCGACGATGGACGAGCAGTACTTC
CDR3 protein: CASSLSTMDEQYF
clone size: few
V gene: TRBV5-1
CDR3 length: 13
D gene: -
J gene: TRBJ2-7

CDR3 DNA: TGTGCCAGCAGCTTGGCGACAGGGAACACCGGGGAGCTGTTTTTT
CDR3 protein: CASSLATGNTGELFF
clone size: few
V gene: TRBV5-4
CDR3 length: 15
D gene: -
J gene: TRBJ2-2

CDR3 DNA: TGTGCCAGCAGTTACATGGGCCGAGGGGAAGAGACCCAGTACTTC
CDR3 protein: CASSYMGRGEETQYF
clone size: -
V gene: TRBV6-6
CDR3 length: 15
D gene: -
J gene: TRBJ2-5

CDR3 DNA: TGTGCCAGCAGTGAAGTCCCAGGGGGAGTGAATTCACCCCTCCACTTT
CDR3 protein: CASSEVPGGVNSPLHF
clone size: once
V gene: TRBV25-1
CDR3 length: 16
D gene: TRBD1
J gene: TRBJ1-6

CDR3 DNA: TGTGCCAGCAGCCATGTGGGGGTGGCCAAAAACATTCAGTACTTC
CDR3 protein: CASSHVGVAKNIQYF
clone size: -
V gene: TRBV3-1
CDR3 length: 15
D gene: -
J gene: TRBJ2-4

CDR3 DNA: TGTGCCAGCTCACCACTGAGAGGGCAGGGGGAAGGCTACACCTTC
CDR3 protein: CASSPLRGQGEGYTF
clone size: -
V gene: TRBV18
CDR3 length: 15
D gene: TRBD1
J gene: TRBJ1-2

CDR3 DNA: TGTGCCAGCTCCGTACAGGCCTTATCCTACGAGCAGTACTTC
CDR3 protein: CASSVQALSYEQYF
clone size: -
V gene: TRBV18
CDR3 length: 14
D gene: -
J gene: TRBJ2-7

CDR3 DNA: TGTGCCAGCAGCCCCGCCCGGGAGACCCAGTACTTC
CDR3 protein: CASSPARETQYF
clone size: few
V gene: TRBV12-3/TRBV12-4
CDR3 length: 12
D gene: -
J gene: TRBJ2-5

CDR3 DNA: TGCGCCAGCAGCTTGGGAGTGTTAAATGGCTACACCTTC
CDR3 protein: CASSLGVLNGYTF
clone size: -
V gene: TRBV5-1
CDR3 length: 13
D gene: -
J gene: TRBJ1-2

CDR3 DNA: TGCAGTGCTCGAGGGGAATCGGAAGAGACCCAGTACTTC
CDR3 protein: CSARGESEETQYF
clone size: -
V gene: TRBV20-1
CDR3 length: 13
D gene: -
J gene: TRBJ2-5

CDR3 DNA: TGCGCCAGCAGCCAAGATCTAGCGGAATACGAGCAGTACTTC
CDR3 protein: CASSQDLAEYEQYF
clone size: -
V gene: TRBV4-3
CDR3 length: 14
D gene: TRBD2
J gene: TRBJ2-7

CDR3 DNA: TGTGCCAGCAGTTCTGGGTCATCCTACGAGCAGTACTTC
CDR3 protein: CASSSGSSYEQYF
clone size: -
V gene: TRBV12-3/TRBV12-4
CDR3 length: 13
D gene: -
J gene: TRBJ2-7

CDR3 DNA: TGCAGCGCCGGGCGGACAGGGCACGAGCAGTACTTC
CDR3 protein: CSAGRTGHEQYF
clone size: -
V gene: TRBV29-1
CDR3 length: 12
D gene: TRBD1
J gene: TRBJ2-7

CDR3 DNA: TGTGCCAGCAGCTTAGACAGGGCCCAGCCCCAGCATTTT
CDR3 protein: CASSLDRAQPQHF
clone size: -
V gene: TRBV7-9
CDR3 length: 13
D gene: -
J gene: TRBJ1-5

CDR3 DNA: TGCAGTGCTTCCCAAAGACTAGCGGGGGGGATCGAGCAGTACTTC
CDR3 protein: CSASQRLAGGIEQYF
clone size: -
V gene: TRBV20-1
CDR3 length: 15
D gene: TRBD2
J gene: TRBJ2-7

CDR3 DNA: TGTGCCAGCAGCTCTAGTTTCCTTGCAGATACGCAGTATTTT
CDR3 protein: CASSSSFLADTQYF
clone size: -
V gene: TRBV7-9
CDR3 length: 14
D gene: -
J gene: TRBJ2-3

CDR3 DNA: TGTGCCAGCAGCGCAGTCTCCGGGACAGGGTCTTCTGGGGCCAACGTCCTGACTTTC
CDR3 protein: CASSAVSGTGSSGANVLTF
clone size: -
V gene: TRBV9
CDR3 length: 19
D gene: TRBD1
J gene: TRBJ2-6

CDR3 DNA: TGTGCCAGCAGCCTTCCTGGCAATGAGCAGTTCTTC
CDR3 protein: CASSLPGNEQFF
clone size: -
V gene: TRBV27
CDR3 length: 12
D gene: -
J gene: TRBJ2-1

CDR3 DNA: TGCGCCAGCAGCTTGGTCGTCAGGCTCACAGATACGCAGTATTTT
CDR3 protein: CASSLVVRLTDTQYF
clone size: -
V gene: TRBV5-1
CDR3 length: 15
D gene: -
J gene: TRBJ2-3

CDR3 DNA: TGCAGTGGCGGGACAGGGCCTGAGCAGTTCTTC
CDR3 protein: CSGGTGPEQFF
clone size: -
V gene: TRBV20-1
CDR3 length: 11
D gene: TRBD1
J gene: TRBJ2-1

CDR3 DNA: TGTGCCAGCAGCCATCCCATCACAGGGAAGTCCTACAATGAGCAGTTCTTC
CDR3 protein: CASSHPITGKSYNEQFF
clone size: -
V gene: TRBV14
CDR3 length: 17
D gene: -
J gene: TRBJ2-1

CDR3 DNA: TGTGCCTGCCCAGGGTTGAGCACTGAAGCTTTCTTT
CDR3 protein: CACPGLSTEAFF
clone size: -
V gene: TRBV30
CDR3 length: 12
D gene: -
J gene: TRBJ1-1

CDR3 DNA: TGCAGTGCCTTAATGGAACAGTCTTATGGCTACACCTTC
CDR3 protein: CSALMEQSYGYTF
clone size: -
V gene: TRBV20-1
CDR3 length: 13
D gene: -
J gene: TRBJ1-2

CDR3 DNA: TGCGCCAGCAGGAGATACCCAGCGGGCATCACAGATACGCAGTATTTT
CDR3 protein: CASRRYPAGITDTQYF
clone size: -
V gene: TRBV5-1
CDR3 length: 16
D gene: -
J gene: TRBJ2-3

CDR3 DNA: TGCAGTGCTAGAGCTAGCGGCAGCGTTGATACGCAGTATTTT
CDR3 protein: CSARASGSVDTQYF
clone size: -
V gene: TRBV20-1
CDR3 length: 14
D gene: TRBD2
J gene: TRBJ2-3

CDR3 DNA: TGTGCCACCAGTACAGGGACAGATACGCAGTATTTT
CDR3 protein: CATSTGTDTQYF
clone size: -
V gene: TRBV15
CDR3 length: 12
D gene: -
J gene: TRBJ2-3

CDR3 DNA: TGTGCCAGCAGCCCGGGGGTTAGGGTTAGCGAGCAGTACTTC
CDR3 protein: CASSPGVRVSEQYF
clone size: -
V gene: TRBV28
CDR3 length: 14
D gene: -
J gene: TRBJ2-7

CDR3 DNA: TGCAGTGCGGCAGGGACGAGCTATGGCTACACCTTC
CDR3 protein: CSAAGTSYGYTF
clone size: -
V gene: TRBV20-1
CDR3 length: 12
D gene: -
J gene: TRBJ1-2

CDR3 DNA: TGTGCCAGCAGTTTGGGGGGACCCGACAATGAGCAGTTCTTC
CDR3 protein: CASSLGGPDNEQFF
clone size: -
V gene: TRBV12-3/TRBV12-4
CDR3 length: 14
D gene: -
J gene: TRBJ2-1

CDR3 DNA: TGTGCCAGCAGCTTAACTCGCTGGACGACAGGGGTCAATGAGGACACCGGGGAGCTGTTTTTT
CDR3 protein: CASSLTRWTTGVNEDTGELFF
clone size: -
V gene: TRBV11-1
CDR3 length: 21
D gene: TRBD1
J gene: TRBJ2-2

CDR3 DNA: TGTGCCAGCAGCTTCGGACAGTCCTCCTACGAGCAGTACTTC
CDR3 protein: CASSFGQSSYEQYF
clone size: -
V gene: TRBV7-2
CDR3 length: 14
D gene: -
J gene: TRBJ2-7

CDR3 DNA: TGTGCCAGCACCAGGGGCTTCTACGAGCAGTACTTC
CDR3 protein: CASTRGFYEQYF
clone size: -
V gene: TRBV2
CDR3 length: 12
D gene: -
J gene: TRBJ2-7

CDR3 DNA: TGTGCCAGCAGTTTGACCAACGGGGAGCTGTTTTTT
CDR3 protein: CASSLTNGELFF
clone size: -
V gene: TRBV27
CDR3 length: 12
D gene: -
J gene: TRBJ2-2

CDR3 DNA: TGTGCCTGGAGTGATGGGAATCTACCCTACAATGAGCAGTTCTTC
CDR3 protein: CAWSDGNLPYNEQFF
clone size: -
V gene: TRBV30
CDR3 length: 15
D gene: -
J gene: TRBJ2-1

CDR3 DNA: TGTGCCAGCAGCCGATGGGGACAGGGCACAGATACGCAGTATTTT
CDR3 protein: CASSRWGQGTDTQYF
clone size: few
V gene: TRBV7-2
CDR3 length: 15
D gene: TRBD1
J gene: TRBJ2-3

CDR3 DNA: TGTGCCAGCAGCCTCGGGACAGGGTTCACCTTC
CDR3 protein: CASSLGTGFTF
clone size: -
V gene: TRBV9
CDR3 length: 11
D gene: TRBD1
J gene: TRBJ1-2

CDR3 DNA: TGTGCCAGCAGGTCTACGGAGACCCAGTACTTC
CDR3 protein: CASRSTETQYF
clone size: -
V gene: TRBV6-6
CDR3 length: 11
D gene: -
J gene: TRBJ2-5

CDR3 DNA: TGTGCCAGCAGGGACGCTGCGGTGGGAAAGCAGTACTTC
CDR3 protein: CASRDAAVGKQYF
clone size: -
V gene: TRBV5-6
CDR3 length: 13
D gene: -
J gene: TRBJ2-7

CDR3 DNA: TGTGCCAGCAGTTTGATGGTTCCAGATACGCAGTATTTT
CDR3 protein: CASSLMVPDTQYF
clone size: -
V gene: TRBV28
CDR3 length: 13
D gene: -
J gene: TRBJ2-3

CDR3 DNA: TGCAGTGCTACTAGCGGGAGGCCAGGAAATGAGCAGTTCTTC
CDR3 protein: CSATSGRPGNEQFF
clone size: -
V gene: TRBV20-1
CDR3 length: 14
D gene: TRBD2
J gene: TRBJ2-1

CDR3 DNA: TGTGCCAGCAGCGAAAACCAGGGAAACTATGGCTACACCTTC
CDR3 protein: CASSENQGNYGYTF
clone size: -
V gene: TRBV9
CDR3 length: 14
D gene: -
J gene: TRBJ1-2

CDR3 DNA: TGTGCCACCATGGGACTAGCGGGATATAGCACAGATACGCAGTATTTT
CDR3 protein: CATMGLAGYSTDTQYF
clone size: -
V gene: TRBV27
CDR3 length: 16
D gene: TRBD2
J gene: TRBJ2-3

CDR3 DNA: TGTGCCTGGATCCGTTCCCCCGGGAGCCGAATTAGATACAATGAGCAGTTCTTC
CDR3 protein: CAWIRSPGSRIRYNEQFF
clone size: -
V gene: TRBV30
CDR3 length: 18
D gene: -
J gene: TRBJ2-1

CDR3 DNA: TGTGCCACCAGCAGAGATGCGGGGCGTAGGGAAAAACTGTTTTTT
CDR3 protein: CATSRDAGRREKLFF
clone size: -
V gene: TRBV15
CDR3 length: 15
D gene: -
J gene: TRBJ1-4

CDR3 DNA: TGTGCCAGCTCACCTGGGAACACTGAAGCTTTCTTT
CDR3 protein: CASSPGNTEAFF
clone size: -
V gene: TRBV18
CDR3 length: 12
D gene: -
J gene: TRBJ1-1

CDR3 DNA: TGCAGTGCTAGAGATCAGACAGGGAGATTTAACTATGGCTACACCTTC
CDR3 protein: CSARDQTGRFNYGYTF
clone size: -
V gene: TRBV20-1
CDR3 length: 16
D gene: TRBD1
J gene: TRBJ1-2

CDR3 DNA: TGCGCCAGCAGGAGTGGCGGGGAGCTGTTTTTT
CDR3 protein: CASRSGGELFF
clone size: -
V gene: TRBV10-2
CDR3 length: 11
D gene: -
J gene: TRBJ2-2

CDR3 DNA: TGTGCCAGCTCTCGGACTAGCGGACCCTACGAGCAGTACTTC
CDR3 protein: CASSRTSGPYEQYF
clone size: -
V gene: TRBV18
CDR3 length: 14
D gene: TRBD2
J gene: TRBJ2-7

CDR3 DNA: TGTGCCAGCAACCCGGGACTAGCTGGAGATACGCAGTATTTT
CDR3 protein: CASNPGLAGDTQYF
clone size: -
V gene: TRBV7-2
CDR3 length: 14
D gene: TRBD2
J gene: TRBJ2-3

CDR3 DNA: TGTGCCAGCAGTGAATATGTCCCAGGCGGCGGGCCCCAGCATTTT
CDR3 protein: CASSEYVPGGGPQHF
clone size: -
V gene: TRBV2
CDR3 length: 15
D gene: -
J gene: TRBJ1-5